The text below deals with one T cell receptor (beta chain). Germline V gene sequence: CDR1 MNHEY, CDR2 SVGAGI. CDR3 length: 12 amino acids. V dropped 5 bases and J dropped 0 bases, with 4 bases sitting between them. Produced via immunoSEQ multiplex PCR; TCRdb's table is partial and in-frame only. The data contain 100,000 to 120,000 clones, just under 90% of them singletons. The data derive from a study of blood T cell repertoires in COVID-19. Study-level information: Spain, Italy and the United States supplied samples that represented acute and convalescent COVID-19. Nucleic acid was either cDNA or gDNA, and it came from T cells, B-cell-depleted T cells, or PBMCs.

Source material: peripheral blood. The source of this sequence is a woman between 50 and 59 years old with acute or convalescent COVID-19. The V and J genes are TRBV6-5 and TRBJ1-1, with D uncertain. CDR3 nucleotides: TGTGCCAGCAGTACGGTGAACACTGAAGCTTTCTTT. Its protein product is CASSTVNTEAFF.